Listed below are T cell receptor beta chains from one sample, sequenced in a study of cytomegalovirus exposure and HLA in healthy donors. Some clones are missing from TCRdb's copy, which holds only in-frame ones; the method was immunoSEQ multiplex PCR. The table shows around 220,000 clones, with 75% occurring only once. Input material: PBMCs. Source of these receptors: a woman in her 30s in good health and CMV-seronegative. Each CDR3 is given with its conserved first and last residue.

v_call: TRBV9; cdr3_length: 14; j_call: TRBJ1-1; cdr3_aa: CASSPAGSHTEAFF
v_call: TRBV9; cdr3_length: 14; j_call: TRBJ1-2; cdr3_aa: CASGTEGLNYGYTF
v_call: TRBV27; cdr3_length: 15; j_call: TRBJ2-2; cdr3_aa: CASKTSGSNTGELFF
v_call: TRBV14; cdr3_length: 16; j_call: NA; cdr3_aa: CASSRVLAGGSYEQYF
v_call: TRBV19; cdr3_length: 17; j_call: TRBJ1-2; cdr3_aa: CASRNDSLGSNPYGYTF
v_call: TRBV9; cdr3_length: 16; j_call: TRBJ2-5; cdr3_aa: CASSVAGGTGLETQYF
v_call: TRBV11-3; cdr3_length: 12; j_call: TRBJ1-1; cdr3_aa: CASSLGETEAFF
v_call: TRBV12-1; cdr3_length: 18; j_call: TRBJ2-5; cdr3_aa: CASSLRLAEWSWGETQYF
v_call: TRBV7-3; cdr3_length: 16; j_call: TRBJ2-3; cdr3_aa: CASSLTGISPMDTQYF
v_call: TRBV7-9; cdr3_length: 17; j_call: TRBJ2-3; cdr3_aa: CASSPLLRLALADTQYF
v_call: TRBV25-1; cdr3_length: 16; j_call: TRBJ1-3; cdr3_aa: CASSVRQTNSGNTIYF
v_call: TRBV11-3; cdr3_length: 15; j_call: TRBJ1-1; cdr3_aa: CASSLEFGGPTEAFF
v_call: TRBV6-6; cdr3_length: 15; j_call: TRBJ1-5; cdr3_aa: CASSYVQKANQPQHF
v_call: TRBV9; cdr3_length: 12; j_call: TRBJ2-7; cdr3_aa: CASSLTGSEQYF
v_call: TRBV11-1; cdr3_length: 14; j_call: TRBJ2-7; cdr3_aa: CASSLELSSYEQYF
v_call: TRBV7-9; cdr3_length: 16; j_call: TRBJ2-2; cdr3_aa: CASSLDLLLNTGELFF
v_call: TRBV29-1; cdr3_length: 12; j_call: TRBJ1-1; cdr3_aa: CSVEDLGTEAFF
v_call: TRBV5-6; cdr3_length: 17; j_call: TRBJ2-4; cdr3_aa: CASSLQHRFLAKNIQYF
v_call: TRBV15; cdr3_length: 18; j_call: TRBJ1-4; cdr3_aa: CATSRLSFQGATNEKLFF
v_call: TRBV7-9; cdr3_length: 16; j_call: TRBJ1-2; cdr3_aa: CASSVQLFAGTSGYTF
v_call: TRBV4-2; cdr3_length: 18; j_call: TRBJ2-1; cdr3_aa: CASSPGTSGSPSYNEQFF
v_call: TRBV9; cdr3_length: 15; j_call: TRBJ2-1; cdr3_aa: CASSVADSWVNEQFF
v_call: TRBV6-6; cdr3_length: 13; j_call: TRBJ2-7; cdr3_aa: CASSSSRGVEQYF
v_call: TRBV5-1; cdr3_length: 13; j_call: TRBJ2-7; cdr3_aa: CASSLEQGREQYF
v_call: TRBV6-5; cdr3_length: 15; j_call: TRBJ2-7; cdr3_aa: CASFVGGLRADEQYF
v_call: TRBV10-1; cdr3_length: 14; j_call: TRBJ2-7; cdr3_aa: CASRQGQGPYEQYF
v_call: TRBV2; cdr3_length: 13; j_call: TRBJ1-1; cdr3_aa: CASSFTGDTEAFF
v_call: TRBV30; cdr3_length: 13; j_call: TRBJ2-7; cdr3_aa: CAWDAGPRAEQYF
v_call: TRBV9; cdr3_length: 16; j_call: TRBJ1-1; cdr3_aa: CASSVNRNRLNTEAFF
v_call: TRBV6-1; cdr3_length: 14; j_call: TRBJ2-7; cdr3_aa: CASSQEESSYEQYF
v_call: TRBV9; cdr3_length: 17; j_call: TRBJ2-3; cdr3_aa: CASSALTGTGAADTQYF
v_call: TRBV5-6; cdr3_length: 14; j_call: TRBJ1-1; cdr3_aa: CASSSRVENTEAFF